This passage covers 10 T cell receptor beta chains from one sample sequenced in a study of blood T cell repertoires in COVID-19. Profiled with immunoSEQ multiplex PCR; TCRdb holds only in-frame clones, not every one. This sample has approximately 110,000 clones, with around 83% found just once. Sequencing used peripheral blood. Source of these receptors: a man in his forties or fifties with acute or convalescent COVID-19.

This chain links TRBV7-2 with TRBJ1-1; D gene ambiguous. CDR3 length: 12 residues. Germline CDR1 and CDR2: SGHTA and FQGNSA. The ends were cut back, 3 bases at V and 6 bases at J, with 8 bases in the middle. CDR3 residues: CASSFTWSEAFF. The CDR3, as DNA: TGTGCCAGCAGCTTCACATGGTCTGAAGCTTTCTTT.

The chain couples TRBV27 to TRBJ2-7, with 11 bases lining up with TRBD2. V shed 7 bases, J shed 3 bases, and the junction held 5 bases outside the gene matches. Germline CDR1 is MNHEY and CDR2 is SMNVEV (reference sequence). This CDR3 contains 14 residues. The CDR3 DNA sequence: TGTGCCAGCAAAACTAGCGGGGGTCGCTACGAGCAGTACTTC. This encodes CASKTSGGRYEQYF.

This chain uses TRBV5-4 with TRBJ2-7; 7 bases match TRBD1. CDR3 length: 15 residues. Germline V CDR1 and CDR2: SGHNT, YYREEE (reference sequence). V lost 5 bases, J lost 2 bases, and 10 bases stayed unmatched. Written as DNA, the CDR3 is TGTGCCAGCAGGCCTACAGGGGCGCACGCCTACGAGCAGTACTTC. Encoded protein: CASRPTGAHAYEQYF. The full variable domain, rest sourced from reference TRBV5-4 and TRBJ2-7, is ETGVTQSPTHLIKTRGQQVTLRCSSQSGHNTVSWYQQALGQGPQFIFQYYREEENGRGNFPPRFSGLQFPNYSSELNVNALELDDSALYLCASRPTGAHAYEQYFGPGTRLTVT.

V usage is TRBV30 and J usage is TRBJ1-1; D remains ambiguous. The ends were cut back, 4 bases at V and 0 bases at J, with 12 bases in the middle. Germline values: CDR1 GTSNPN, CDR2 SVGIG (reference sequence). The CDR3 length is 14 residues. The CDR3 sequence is CAWTYSGLNTEAFF. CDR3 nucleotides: TGTGCCTGGACGTACAGCGGCTTGAACACTGAAGCTTTCTTT. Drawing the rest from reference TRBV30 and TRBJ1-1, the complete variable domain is SQTIHQWPATLVQPVGSPLSLECTVEGTSNPNLYWYRQAAGRGLQLLFYSVGIGQISSEVPQNLSASRPQDRQFILSSKKLLLSDSGFYLCAWTYSGLNTEAFFGQGTRLTVV.

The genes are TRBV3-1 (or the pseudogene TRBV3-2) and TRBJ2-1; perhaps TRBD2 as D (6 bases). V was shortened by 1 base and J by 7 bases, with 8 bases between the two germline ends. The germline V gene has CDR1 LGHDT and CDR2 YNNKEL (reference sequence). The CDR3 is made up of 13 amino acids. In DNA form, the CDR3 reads TGTGCCAGCAGCCAAGGGGGGGTGAATGAGCAGTTCTTC. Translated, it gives CASSQGGVNEQFF.

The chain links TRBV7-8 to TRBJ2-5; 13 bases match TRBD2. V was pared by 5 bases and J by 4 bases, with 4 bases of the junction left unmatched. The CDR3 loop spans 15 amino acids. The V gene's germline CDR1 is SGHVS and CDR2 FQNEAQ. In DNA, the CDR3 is TGTGCCAGCAGCAAAACTAGCGGGAGGGTAGAGACCCAGTACTTC. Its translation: CASSKTSGRVETQYF.

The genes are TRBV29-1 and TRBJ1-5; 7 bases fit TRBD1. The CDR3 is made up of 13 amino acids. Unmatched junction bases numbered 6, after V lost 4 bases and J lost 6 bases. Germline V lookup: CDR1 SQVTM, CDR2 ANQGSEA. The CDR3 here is CSVGGGAGQPQHF. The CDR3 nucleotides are TGCAGCGTTGGAGGGGGCGCGGGTCAGCCCCAGCATTTT. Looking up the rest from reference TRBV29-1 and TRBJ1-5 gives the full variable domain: SAVISQKPSRDICQRGTSLTIQCQVDSQVTMMFWYRQQPGQSLTLIATANQGSEATYESGFVIDKFPISRPNLTFSTLTVSNMSPEDSSIYLCSVGGGAGQPQHFGDGTRLSIL.

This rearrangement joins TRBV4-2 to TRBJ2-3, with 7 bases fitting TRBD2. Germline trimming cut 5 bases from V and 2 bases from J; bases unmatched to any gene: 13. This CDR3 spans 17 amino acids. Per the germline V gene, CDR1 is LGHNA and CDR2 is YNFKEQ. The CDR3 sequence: CASSITFRAGPTDTQYF. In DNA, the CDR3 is TGTGCCAGCAGCATTACTTTTCGAGCGGGGCCCACAGATACGCAGTATTTT.

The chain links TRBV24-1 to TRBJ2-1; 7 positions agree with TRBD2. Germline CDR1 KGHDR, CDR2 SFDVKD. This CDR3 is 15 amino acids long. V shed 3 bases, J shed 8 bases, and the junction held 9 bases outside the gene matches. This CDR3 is CATSDSGRALDEQFF. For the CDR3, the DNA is TGTGCCACCAGTGATAGTGGGAGGGCCTTGGATGAGCAGTTCTTC.

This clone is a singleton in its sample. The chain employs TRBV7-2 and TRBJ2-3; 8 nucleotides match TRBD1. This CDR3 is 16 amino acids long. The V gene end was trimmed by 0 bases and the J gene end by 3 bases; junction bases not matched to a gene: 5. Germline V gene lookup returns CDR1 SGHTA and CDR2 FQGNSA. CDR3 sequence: CASSLARRQGTDTQYF. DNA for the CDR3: TGTGCCAGCAGCTTAGCGCGGAGACAGGGGACAGATACGCAGTATTTT.